These 8 T cell receptor beta chains were all obtained from the same sample, sequenced in a study of radiation and T cells in renal cell carcinoma. The assay was immunoSEQ multiplex PCR, and TCRdb's table has in-frame clones only and misses some. The sample lists roughly 78,000 clones; about 80% were seen once. The time point denotes: blood 2 weeks post-SBRT. The sample's treatment: 15 Gy SBRT to primary tumor, nephrectomy 4 weeks later. Sequences were derived from blood, sampled from a patient whose treatment included radiotherapy and nephrectomy. These TCRs come from a man in his sixties with renal cell carcinoma.

This sequence joins TRBV30 and TRBJ2-3; TRBD2 might be the D (6 bases). Trimming pared 1 base from V and 0 bases from J, leaving 8 bases between. CDR1 is GTSNPN, CDR2 SVGIG, per germline (reference sequence). This CDR3 comprises 14 residues. This CDR3 reads CAWSAGVSTDTQYF. CDR3 sequence (DNA): TGTGCCTGGAGTGCGGGAGTTAGCACAGATACGCAGTATTTT.

J is TRBJ2-1 and V is TRBV27, with 13 bases lining up with TRBD2. J lost 7 bases, V lost 5 bases, and 5 bases had no gene match. The CDR3 contains 15 residues. Germline assignment: CDR1 MNHEY and CDR2 SMNVEV (reference sequence). CDR3 DNA: TGTGCCAGCAGTCCGGGACTAGCGGGAAATAATGAGCAGTTCTTC. This translates into CASSPGLAGNNEQFF.

This chain connects TRBV6-5 to TRBJ1-1; D unclear. Germline loops: CDR1 MNHEY, CDR2 SVGAGI. The CDR3 runs 15 residues. Trimming cost V 6 bases and J 1 base, with 15 bases left between them. CDR3 sequence: CASSPGRTRNTEAFF. The CDR3 DNA reads TGTGCCAGCAGCCCCGGCCGGACCCGGAACACTGAAGCTTTCTTT.

The genes are TRBV5-4 and TRBJ2-7, with D uncertain. This CDR3 spans 14 amino acids. V was shortened by 1 base and J by 4 bases, with 12 bases between the two germline ends. Per the germline V gene, CDR1 is SGHNT and CDR2 is YYREEE (reference sequence). The CDR3 is CASSLSGRIYEQYF. The CDR3 coding sequence is TGTGCCAGCAGCTTGAGTGGCAGAATTTACGAGCAGTACTTC.

The V and J genes are TRBV7-7 and TRBJ2-3, with TRBD2 matching 11 bases. The V and J ends lost 5 bases and 4 bases, in that order; junction bases with no gene match: 8. Germline lookup yields CDR1 SSHAT and CDR2 FNYEAQ (reference sequence). The CDR3 runs 16 residues. The CDR3 nucleotides are TGTGCCAGCAGCGAAACCCTAGCGGGAGGCGCAGATACGCAGTATTTT. This gives the protein CASSETLAGGADTQYF.

The V gene is TRBV5-1, the J gene TRBJ2-1; D not resolved. Trimming removed 4 bases from V and 9 bases from J, with 8 bases in between. The germline V gene encodes CDR1 SGHRS and CDR2 YFSETQ. The CDR3 is made up of 11 amino acids. The CDR3 DNA reads TGCGCCAGCAGCCCTAATATTGAGCAGTTCTTC. This codes for CASSPNIEQFF.

The V gene is TRBV5-4, the J gene TRBJ2-7; no reliable D call. With 0 bases removed from V and 6 bases from J, the gap between germline ends came to 4 bases. Germline loops: CDR1 SGHNT, CDR2 YYREEE (reference sequence). The CDR3 consists of 11 residues. The CDR3 sequence: CASSLAAEQYF. CDR3 bases: TGTGCCAGCAGCTTGGCGGCCGAGCAGTACTTC.

The rearrangement links TRBV7-2 to TRBJ2-3; no definite D call. Looked up from germline, CDR1 is SGHTA and CDR2 is FQGNSA. The V end was cut by 5 bases, the J end by 4 bases, with 10 bases between. The CDR3 extends over 13 amino acids. The CDR3 loop reads CASSTSRSDTQYF. The CDR3 DNA follows: TGTGCCAGCAGCACCTCTAGATCAGATACGCAGTATTTT.